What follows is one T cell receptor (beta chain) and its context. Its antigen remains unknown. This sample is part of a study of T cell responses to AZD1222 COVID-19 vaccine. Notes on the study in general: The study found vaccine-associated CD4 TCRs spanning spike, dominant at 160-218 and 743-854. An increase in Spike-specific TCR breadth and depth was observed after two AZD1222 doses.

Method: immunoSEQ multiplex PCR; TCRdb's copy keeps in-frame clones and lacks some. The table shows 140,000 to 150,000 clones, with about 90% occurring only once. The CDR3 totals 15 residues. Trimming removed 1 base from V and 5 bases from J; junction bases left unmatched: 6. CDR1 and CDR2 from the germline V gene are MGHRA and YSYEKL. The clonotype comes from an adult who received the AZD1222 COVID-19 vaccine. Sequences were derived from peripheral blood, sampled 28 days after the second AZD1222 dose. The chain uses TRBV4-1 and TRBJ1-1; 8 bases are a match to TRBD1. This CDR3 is CASSQGQGAKTEAFF. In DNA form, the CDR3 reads TGCGCCAGCAGCCAAGGCCAGGGGGCAAAAACTGAAGCTTTCTTT.